This T cell receptor beta chain was identified in a study of OX40 agonist ivuxolimab in advanced cancers. In terms of the full investigation: Ivuxolimab was a fully human IgG2 agonistic monoclonal antibody targeting the costimulatory receptor OX40 (CD134). Among the roughly 50 dose-escalation patients, some 20 had hepatocellular carcinoma, about 15 melanoma, 9 renal cell carcinoma and 9 head and neck cancer. The purpose of peripheral TCRbeta sequencing was to test whether ivuxolimab changed TCR sequence diversity and led to clonal T-cell expansion. In the dose-escalation cohort, roughly four fifths of patients were male, and the mean age was roughly 60 years, with a range of roughly 20 to 85. Patients were allowed to have had prior anti-PD-1, anti-PD-L1 or anti-CTLA-4 therapy, and approximately 40% of the dose-escalation patients had been treated with checkpoint inhibitors. Intravenous ivuxolimab was administered to patients every 2 weeks at six dose levels: 0.01, 0.1, 0.3, 1.5, 3 and 10 mg/kg. Partial responses occurred in three dose-escalation patients, of whom one had hepatocellular carcinoma and two had cutaneous melanoma. The paper describes the monotherapy dose-escalation part (N ≈ 49 patients) of the phase I trial of ivuxolimab.

From the cysteine up to the phenylalanine, the CDR3 has a length of 13 residues. The retained sequence is limited to the CDR3, 39 bases, with the frame set at the first base. CDR1 is given as SEHNR and CDR2 as FQNEAQ, both from the germline V gene (reference sequence). V is clipped by 3 bases and J by 2 bases, and the sequence between their germline boundaries is 7 bases long. This clone was seen just once. This clone's antigen is unknown. There are no base qualities to consult, and no much larger clone falls within one base. To sequence the TCRbeta CDR3 region, genomic DNA was isolated from the sorted cells. The immunoSEQ Assay was used for sequencing of TCRbeta CDR3 regions. TCRdb mirrors the immuneACCESS table, restricted to in-frame sequences. Some clones are absent from its copies; in checked studies, under half trace to an unresolved V gene, and the reason for the others is unknown. Present in this sample are fewer than 55,000 clones, around 80% of which were seen just once. The ten largest clones represent 9.5% to 15% of the sample.

Patients with a history of autoimmune disease or receiving systemic immunosuppression were excluded from the trial. Peripheral blood for TCR sequencing was drawn from every dose cohort at baseline, at cycle 4 day 1 and at cycle 7 day 1. Samples were obtained from an open-label, multicenter, first-in-human phase I dose-escalation trial of ivuxolimab. Adults with locally advanced or metastatic melanoma, renal cell, hepatocellular, or head and neck squamous cell carcinoma were enrolled in the trial. Before TCR sequencing, CD4+ and CD8+ T cells were separately sorted from peripheral blood. General findings and caveats noted by the study authors: In the 0.1-3.0 mg/kg groups, partial responders were among the patients with the lowest normalized peripheral clonal expansion, particularly in CD8+ T cells. On average, CD8+ T cells showed more expanded clones than CD4+ T cells after ivuxolimab. Antigen specificity was not determined for the clonally expanded peripheral T cells. Low levels of normalized T-cell clonal expansion were also seen in some nonresponding patients. At doses of 0.1 to 3.0 mg/kg, clonal expansion of both CD4+ and CD8+ blood T cells was observed from baseline to week 6.

The V gene is TRBV7-9 and the J gene is TRBJ1-2; a confident D gene designation cannot be given. This specimen consisted of CD4+ or CD8+ T cells sorted from blood, obtained in a trial of the OX40 agonist ivuxolimab. The TCR sequence derives from an adult with an advanced solid tumor such as melanoma, head and neck, liver or kidney cancer. The bases are TGTGCCAGCAGCTTTTCGCAGAACTATGGCTACACCTTC. The translation is CASSFSQNYGYTF.